A single sample is the source of the 22 T cell receptor beta chains below, sequenced in a study of T cell changes during pregnancy in multiple sclerosis. The data were produced by immunoSEQ multiplex PCR, yet TCRdb's version contains in-frame clones alone and is incomplete. The sample has 71,000 or so clones, just over 90% seen once. Sequenced material: peripheral blood, taken in the third trimester of pregnancy. The receptors come from a female donor with multiple sclerosis, enrolled in a pregnancy study.

The rearrangement uses TRBV5-1 and TRBJ1-5; D is ambiguous. V lost 0 bases and J lost 7, with 11 bases in between. The CDR3 length is 14 residues. Germline assignment: CDR1 SGHRS and CDR2 YFSETQ. The CDR3 region has the DNA TGCGCCAGCAGCTTGGGCGAGGGCAGGCAGCCCCAGCATTTT. This translates into CASSLGEGRQPQHF.

V is TRBV7-2 and J is TRBJ2-7; 8 positions match TRBD2. CDR3 size: 15 residues. CDR1 SGHTA and CDR2 FQGNSA come from the germline V gene. Losses at the gene ends were 6 bases for V and 0 bases for J; bases not matched to a gene: 7. DNA for the CDR3: TGTGCCAGCAGACCCAGCGGGAGTTACTCCTACGAGCAGTACTTC. Encoded protein: CASRPSGSYSYEQYF. Full variable domain (outside the CDR3, taken from reference TRBV7-2 and TRBJ2-7): GAGVSQSPSNKVTEKGKDVELRCDPISGHTALYWYRQSLGQGLEFLIYFQGNSAPDKSGLPSDRFSAERTGGSVSTLTIQRTQQEDSAVYLCASRPSGSYSYEQYFGPGTRLTVT.

The chain joins TRBV7-2 to TRBJ2-3, with 7 nucleotides matching TRBD1. The V and J ends lost 4 bases and 0 bases, in that order; junction bases with no gene match: 7. The CDR3 spans 16 residues. Per the germline V gene, CDR1 is SGHTA and CDR2 is FQGNSA. In DNA, the CDR3 is TGTGCCAGCAGCTCTATTGGACAGGTTAGCACAGATACGCAGTATTTT. It translates to CASSSIGQVSTDTQYF.

This sequence joins TRBV7-9 and TRBJ1-4; D not resolved. Germline CDR1 SEHNR, CDR2 FQNEAQ (reference sequence). V lost 1 base and J 8 bases, leaving 17 bases between the germline ends. This CDR3 region has 16 residues. In nucleotides, the CDR3 is TGTGCCAGCAGCTTAGTTAGGGAGCGAGGTGGGGAAAAACTGTTTTTT. The encoded protein is CASSLVRERGGEKLFF.

The CDR3 DNA follows: TGTGCCAGCAGTTTCTTGGCTAGCGGGAGCATCCCCTACTTC. This encodes CASSFLASGSIPYF. The V and J genes are TRBV27 and TRBJ2-7, with 10 bases lining up with TRBD2. CDR1 is MNHEY, CDR2 SMNVEV, per germline (reference sequence). The CDR3 totals 14 residues. Germline trimming cut 3 bases from V and 13 bases from J; bases unmatched to any gene: 12.

The rearrangement uses TRBV5-1 and TRBJ2-5, with 8 bases that match TRBD1. Germline V CDR1 and CDR2: SGHRS, YFSETQ. There are 14 residues in the CDR3. J lost 5 bases, V lost 2 bases, and 5 bases had no gene match. DNA for the CDR3: TGCGCCAGCAGCTTCGACAGGGGCGGCGAGACCCAGTACTTC. Its protein product is CASSFDRGGETQYF.

The gene calls are TRBV7-9 and TRBJ2-7, with TRBD2 matching over 8 bases. The CDR3 runs to 17 residues. J lost 0 bases, V lost 1 base, and 8 bases had no gene match. The germline V gene has CDR1 SEHNR and CDR2 FQNEAQ (reference sequence). The CDR3 DNA reads as TGTGCCAGCAGCTTAGAGCTCGAGCGGGAGAGCTCCTACGAGCAGTACTTC. This sequence encodes CASSLELERESSYEQYF.

The chain couples TRBV27 to TRBJ1-1; TRBD1 is a possible D gene (6 bases). Germline-derived CDR1 and CDR2 are MNHEY and SMNVEV (reference sequence). The CDR3 runs 15 residues. Deletions cut 2 bases from V and 0 bases from J, with 10 bases between. For the CDR3, the DNA is TGTGCCAGCAGTTTACGGGGGGCGATGAACACTGAAGCTTTCTTT. Protein: CASSLRGAMNTEAFF.

This chain links TRBV6-1 with TRBJ2-1, with D possibly TRBD1 on 6 matching bases. Germline loops: CDR1 MNHNS, CDR2 SASEGT. The CDR3 runs 14 residues. The ends were cut back, 10 bases at V and 2 bases at J, with 15 bases in the middle. The CDR3 DNA follows: TGTGCCACCGACCGTACAGGGACCTACAATGAGCAGTTCTTC. It is translated as CATDRTGTYNEQFF.

This chain joins TRBV13 and TRBJ2-6; TRBD1 matches at 7 bases. The CDR3 contains 19 residues. V was clipped by 5 bases and J by 3 bases; unmatched bases: 16. Germline CDR1 is PRHDT and CDR2 is FYEKMQ (reference sequence). CDR3 sequence reads: CASSPDRASLVFGANVLTF. The CDR3 DNA sequence: TGTGCCAGCAGCCCAGACAGGGCTTCATTAGTATTTGGGGCCAACGTCCTGACTTTC. Drawing the rest from reference TRBV13 and TRBJ2-6, the complete variable domain is AAGVIQSPRHLIKEKRETATLKCYPIPRHDTVYWYQQGPGQDPQFLISFYEKMQSDKGSIPDRFSAQQFSDYHSELNMSSLELGDSALYFCASSPDRASLVFGANVLTFGAGSRLTVL.

The chain links TRBV6-4 to TRBJ2-1; TRBD2 matches at 8 bases. CDR3 length: 16 amino acids. The germline V gene encodes CDR1 MRHNA and CDR2 SNTAGT. The V and J ends lost 0 bases and 8 bases, in that order; junction bases with no gene match: 9. The CDR3 loop reads CASSDSKGLGLHEQFF. The DNA of the CDR3 is TGTGCCAGCAGTGACTCGAAGGGACTAGGTTTGCATGAGCAGTTCTTC.

This clone was seen once. The chain combines TRBV12-5 with TRBJ1-5; TRBD1 agrees at 12 bases. The CDR3 is 17 amino acids. V lost 5 bases, J lost 3 bases, and 8 bases stayed unmatched. CDR1 and CDR2 from the germline V gene are LGHNT and FRNRAP. CDR3 amino acids: CASGAGTGGLNNQPQHF. The CDR3 bases are TGTGCTAGTGGTGCCGGGACAGGGGGCTTAAACAATCAGCCCCAGCATTTT.

J is TRBJ1-6 and V is TRBV10-2, with 10 bases that match TRBD1. The germline V gene encodes CDR1 WSHSY and CDR2 SAAADI. The CDR3 runs 13 residues. Trimming cost V 10 bases and J 8 bases; bases outside gene matches: 5. The CDR3, as DNA: TGCGCCACTAGGACAGGGGGAGATTCACCCCTCCACTTT. Residues: CATRTGGDSPLHF.

CDR3 in amino acids: CASSLRQGVLNEQFF. For the CDR3, the DNA is TGCGCCAGCAGCCTGCGACAGGGTGTTTTAAATGAGCAGTTCTTC. The chain is built from TRBV5-1 and TRBJ2-1; 7 nucleotides line up with TRBD1. The CDR3 totals 15 residues. Germline lookup yields CDR1 SGHRS and CDR2 YFSETQ. Germline trimming cut 4 bases from V and 7 bases from J; bases unmatched to any gene: 11.

The rearrangement joins TRBV28 to TRBJ2-1; D unresolved. The CDR3 is made up of 15 amino acids. Germline V gene data show CDR1 as MDHEN and CDR2 as SYDVKM. Trimming left V 4 bases short and J 0 bases short, with 10 bases between. The CDR3 DNA reads as TGTGCCAGCAGTTCTCTAATTGGCTCCTACAATGAGCAGTTCTTC. It is translated as CASSSLIGSYNEQFF.

This clone was counted once. The chain combines TRBV5-3 with TRBJ2-7; 8 bases are a match to TRBD2. TRBV5-3 is filed as an ORF, its function uncertain. The CDR3 sequence is 16 residues long. The junction had 10 bases not matched to a gene; V was cut back by 3 bases and J by 2 bases. In DNA, the CDR3 is TGTGCCAGAAGCTCCCGGGGGGGCGGGTTAACCTACGAGCAGTACTTC. It is translated as CARSSRGGGLTYEQYF.

CDR3 in amino acids: CASSLGYGTHNEQFF. CDR3 DNA: TGTGCCAGCAGCTTAGGATATGGGACTCACAATGAGCAGTTCTTC. The gene calls are TRBV11-2 and TRBJ2-1; TRBD2 might be the D (6 bases). Trimming took off 1 base at V and 5 bases at J, with 12 bases between the two ends. Looked up from germline, CDR1 is SGHAT and CDR2 is FQNNGV. The CDR3 runs to 15 residues.

The chain uses TRBV5-4 and TRBJ2-7; weak D call: TRBD1 (5 bases). The CDR3 totals 14 residues. Trimming pared 1 base from V and 4 bases from J, leaving 12 bases between. The germline V gene encodes CDR1 SGHNT and CDR2 YYREEE (reference sequence). CDR3 protein: CASSLPRVRYEQYF. CDR3 coding DNA: TGTGCCAGCAGCTTGCCCAGGGTGAGATACGAGCAGTACTTC.

The chain joins TRBV21-1 to TRBJ2-7; the table names TRBD1, a call not compared with the DNA. TRBV21-1 is classified as a pseudogene. This CDR3 has 18 residues. For the CDR3, the DNA is TGTGCCAGCAGCAAAGGTATAGGACAGGGAAACCCCCAGGACGAGCAGTACTTC. This encodes CASSKGIGQGNPQDEQYF.

The rearrangement uses TRBV7-2 and TRBJ2-7; 10 bases align to TRBD1. V was pared by 1 base and J by 3 bases, with 3 bases of the junction left unmatched. CDR1 is SGHTA, CDR2 FQGNSA, per germline. The CDR3 is made up of 15 amino acids. The DNA for the CDR3 is TGTGCCAGCAGCTTAGAGTGGACAGGGGGCTACGAGCAGTACTTC. The encoded protein is CASSLEWTGGYEQYF.

This chain connects TRBV2 to TRBJ2-1; TRBD1 is a possible D gene (5 bases). Trimming pared 2 bases from V and 13 bases from J, leaving 15 bases between. The CDR3 sequence is 13 residues long. Germline CDR1 SNHLY, CDR2 FYNNEI. This chain's CDR3 is CASSERQGTPQFF. For the CDR3, the DNA is TGTGCCAGCAGTGAACGCCAGGGCACTCCCCAGTTCTTC. Combining the CDR3 with reference TRBV2 and TRBJ2-1 gives the whole variable domain EPEVTQTPSHQVTQMGQEVILRCVPISNHLYFYWYRQILGQKVEFLVSFYNNEISEKSEIFDDQFSVERPDGSNFTLKIRSTKLEDSAMYFCASSERQGTPQFFGPGTRLTVL.

The chain has TRBV9 and TRBJ2-5; 16 nucleotides line up with TRBD2. The CDR3 is 17 amino acids. V trimming: 3 bases; J trimming: 5 bases; junction bases outside the gene matches: 7. CDR1 SGDLS and CDR2 YYNGEE come from the germline V gene. This CDR3 reads CASSAGLAGGEWETQYF. For the CDR3, the DNA is TGTGCCAGCAGCGCGGGACTAGCGGGAGGGGAGTGGGAGACCCAGTACTTC.